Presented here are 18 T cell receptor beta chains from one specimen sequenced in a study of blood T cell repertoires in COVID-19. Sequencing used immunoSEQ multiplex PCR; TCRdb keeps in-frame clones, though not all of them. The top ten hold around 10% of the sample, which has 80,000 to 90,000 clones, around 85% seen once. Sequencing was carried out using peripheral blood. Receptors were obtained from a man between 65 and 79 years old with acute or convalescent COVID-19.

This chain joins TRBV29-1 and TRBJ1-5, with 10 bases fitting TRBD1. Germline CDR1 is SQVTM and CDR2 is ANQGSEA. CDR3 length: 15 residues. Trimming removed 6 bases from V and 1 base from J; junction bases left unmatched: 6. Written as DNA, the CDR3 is TGCAGCGTGTCGACAGGGGGCTTAAGCAATCAGCCCCAGCATTTT. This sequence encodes CSVSTGGLSNQPQHF.

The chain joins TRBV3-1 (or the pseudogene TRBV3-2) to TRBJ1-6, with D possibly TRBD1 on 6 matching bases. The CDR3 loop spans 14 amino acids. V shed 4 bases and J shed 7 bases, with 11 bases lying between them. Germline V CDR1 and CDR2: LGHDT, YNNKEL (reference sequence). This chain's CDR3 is CASSLGQSNSPLHF. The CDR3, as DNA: TGTGCCAGCAGCCTCGGACAGTCCAATTCACCCCTCCACTTT.

The CDR3, as DNA: TGTGCCAGCAGCCAAGATTACGGACAGGGGGTTTCCTCCTACGAGCAGTACTTC. Residues: CASSQDYGQGVSSYEQYF. The genes are TRBV14 and TRBJ2-7; 10 bases agree with TRBD1. The CDR3 length is 18 residues. CDR1 is SGHDN and CDR2 is FVKESK in the germline V gene. V gave up 0 bases and J gave up 0 bases; unmatched junction bases: 8.

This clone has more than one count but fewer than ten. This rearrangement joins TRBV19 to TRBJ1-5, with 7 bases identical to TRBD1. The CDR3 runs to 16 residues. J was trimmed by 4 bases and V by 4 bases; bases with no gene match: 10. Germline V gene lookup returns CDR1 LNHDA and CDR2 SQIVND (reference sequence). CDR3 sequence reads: CASSSTRDSRNQPQHF. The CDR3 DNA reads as TGTGCCAGTAGTAGCACCCGGGACAGCAGGAATCAGCCCCAGCATTTT.

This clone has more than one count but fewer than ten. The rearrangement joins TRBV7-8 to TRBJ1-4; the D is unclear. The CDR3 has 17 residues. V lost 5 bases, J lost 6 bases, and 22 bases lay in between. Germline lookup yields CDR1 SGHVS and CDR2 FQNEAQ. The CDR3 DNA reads TGTGCCAGCAGCGGTATGGTCAGAGGACTGGAGGATGAAAAACTGTTTTTT. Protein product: CASSGMVRGLEDEKLFF.

The CDR3 DNA reads as TGTGCCAGCTCACCGACAGGGGGCGATTACTATGGCTACACCTTC. Encoded protein: CASSPTGGDYYGYTF. The genes are TRBV18 and TRBJ1-2, with TRBD1 matching 10 bases. The CDR3 is 15 residues long. The V and J ends lost 3 bases and 3 bases, in that order; junction bases with no gene match: 4. The germline gives CDR1 KGHSH, CDR2 LQKENI.

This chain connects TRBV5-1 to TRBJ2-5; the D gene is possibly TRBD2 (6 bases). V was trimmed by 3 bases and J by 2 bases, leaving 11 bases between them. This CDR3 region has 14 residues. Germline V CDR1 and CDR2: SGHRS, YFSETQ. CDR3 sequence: CASSSTGLQETQYF. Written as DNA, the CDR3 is TGCGCCAGCAGCTCCACGGGACTTCAAGAGACCCAGTACTTC.

The CDR3 DNA is TGTGCCAGCAGTTTAAGTACATACTATGGCTACACCTTC. This translates into CASSLSTYYGYTF. This chain links TRBV27 with TRBJ1-2; unclear D gene. The CDR3 totals 13 residues. CDR1 and CDR2 (germline): MNHEY, SMNVEV (reference sequence). Trimming stripped 2 bases from V and 3 bases from J, with 7 bases between.

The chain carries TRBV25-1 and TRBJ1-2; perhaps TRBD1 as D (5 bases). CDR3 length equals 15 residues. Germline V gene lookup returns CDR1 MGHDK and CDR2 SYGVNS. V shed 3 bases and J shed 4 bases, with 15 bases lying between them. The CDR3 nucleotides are TGTGCCAGCAGTGAGCCGGGCAGGGCGAGCTATGGCTACACCTTC. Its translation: CASSEPGRASYGYTF.

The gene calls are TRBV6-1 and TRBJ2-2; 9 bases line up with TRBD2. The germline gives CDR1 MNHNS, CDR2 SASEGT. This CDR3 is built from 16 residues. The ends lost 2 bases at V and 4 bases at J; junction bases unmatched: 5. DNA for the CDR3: TGTGCCAGCAGTGAACCAGCGGGGGGCGTCACCGGGGAGCTGTTTTTT. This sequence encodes CASSEPAGGVTGELFF.

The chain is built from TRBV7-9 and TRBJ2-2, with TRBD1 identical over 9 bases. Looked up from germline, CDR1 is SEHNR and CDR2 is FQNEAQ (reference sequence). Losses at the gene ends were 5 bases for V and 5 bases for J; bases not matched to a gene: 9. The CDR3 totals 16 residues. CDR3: CASSEGTGRGTGELFF. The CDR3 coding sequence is TGTGCCAGCAGCGAAGGGACAGGGAGGGGGACCGGGGAGCTGTTTTTT.

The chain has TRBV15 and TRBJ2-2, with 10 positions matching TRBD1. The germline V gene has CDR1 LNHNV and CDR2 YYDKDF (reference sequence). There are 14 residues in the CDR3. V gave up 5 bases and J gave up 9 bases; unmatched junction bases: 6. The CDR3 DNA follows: TGTGCCACCAGCCAGGACAGGGGGTTTCGGGAGCTGTTTTTT. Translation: CATSQDRGFRELFF.

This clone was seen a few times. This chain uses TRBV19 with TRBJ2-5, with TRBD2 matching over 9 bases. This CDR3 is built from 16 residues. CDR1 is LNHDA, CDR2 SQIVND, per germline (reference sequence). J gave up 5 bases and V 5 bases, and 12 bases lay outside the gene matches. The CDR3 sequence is CASSPGAASGTETQYF. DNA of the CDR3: TGTGCCAGTAGTCCCGGGGCGGCTAGCGGGACGGAGACCCAGTACTTC.

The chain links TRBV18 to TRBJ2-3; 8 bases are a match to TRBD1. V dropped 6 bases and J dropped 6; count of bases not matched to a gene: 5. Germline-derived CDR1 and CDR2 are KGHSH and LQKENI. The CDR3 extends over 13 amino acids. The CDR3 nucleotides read TGTGCCAGCTCCGGACAGGGCGTGGATACGCAGTATTTT. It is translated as CASSGQGVDTQYF. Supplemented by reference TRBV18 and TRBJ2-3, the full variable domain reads NAGVMQNPRHLVRRRGQEARLRCSPMKGHSHVYWYRQLPEEGLKFMVYLQKENIIDESGMPKERFSAEFPKEGPSILRIQQVVRGDSAAYFCASSGQGVDTQYFGPGTRLTVL.

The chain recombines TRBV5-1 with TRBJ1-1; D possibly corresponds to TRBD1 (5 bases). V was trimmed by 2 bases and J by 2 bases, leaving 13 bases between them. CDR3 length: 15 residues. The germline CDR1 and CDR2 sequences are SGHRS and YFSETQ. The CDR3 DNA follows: TGCGCCAGCAGCTTCGGGGGGTTCGATAACACTGAAGCTTTCTTT. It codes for CASSFGGFDNTEAFF.

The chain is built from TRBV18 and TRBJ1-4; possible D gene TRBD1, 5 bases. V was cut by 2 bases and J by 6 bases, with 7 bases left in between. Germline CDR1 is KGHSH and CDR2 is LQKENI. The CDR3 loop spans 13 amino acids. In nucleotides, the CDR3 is TGTGCCAGCTCACCAGACAGATATGAAAAACTGTTTTTT. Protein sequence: CASSPDRYEKLFF.

In nucleotides, the CDR3 is TGTGCCAGCAGCCAAGTTCATAGCAATCAGCCCCAGCATTTT. Protein sequence: CASSQVHSNQPQHF. The chain uses TRBV3-1 (or the pseudogene TRBV3-2) and TRBJ1-5; the D is unclear. V was shortened by 1 base and J by 0 bases, with 4 bases between the two germline ends. The length of the CDR3 is 14 residues. Germline CDR1 is LGHDT and CDR2 is YNNKEL (reference sequence).

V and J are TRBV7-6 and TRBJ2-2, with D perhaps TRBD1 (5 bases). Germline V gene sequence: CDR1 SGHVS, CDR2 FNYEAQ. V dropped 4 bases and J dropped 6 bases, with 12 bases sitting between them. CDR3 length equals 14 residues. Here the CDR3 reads CASSSSGASGELFF. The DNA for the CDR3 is TGTGCCAGCAGCTCCAGTGGGGCCTCCGGGGAGCTGTTTTTT. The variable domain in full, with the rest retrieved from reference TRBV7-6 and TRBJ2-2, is GAGVSQSPRYKVTKRGQDVALRCDPISGHVSLYWYRQALGQGPEFLTYFNYEAQQDKSGLPNDRFSAERPEGSISTLTIQRTEQRDSAMYRCASSSSGASGELFFGEGSRLTVL.